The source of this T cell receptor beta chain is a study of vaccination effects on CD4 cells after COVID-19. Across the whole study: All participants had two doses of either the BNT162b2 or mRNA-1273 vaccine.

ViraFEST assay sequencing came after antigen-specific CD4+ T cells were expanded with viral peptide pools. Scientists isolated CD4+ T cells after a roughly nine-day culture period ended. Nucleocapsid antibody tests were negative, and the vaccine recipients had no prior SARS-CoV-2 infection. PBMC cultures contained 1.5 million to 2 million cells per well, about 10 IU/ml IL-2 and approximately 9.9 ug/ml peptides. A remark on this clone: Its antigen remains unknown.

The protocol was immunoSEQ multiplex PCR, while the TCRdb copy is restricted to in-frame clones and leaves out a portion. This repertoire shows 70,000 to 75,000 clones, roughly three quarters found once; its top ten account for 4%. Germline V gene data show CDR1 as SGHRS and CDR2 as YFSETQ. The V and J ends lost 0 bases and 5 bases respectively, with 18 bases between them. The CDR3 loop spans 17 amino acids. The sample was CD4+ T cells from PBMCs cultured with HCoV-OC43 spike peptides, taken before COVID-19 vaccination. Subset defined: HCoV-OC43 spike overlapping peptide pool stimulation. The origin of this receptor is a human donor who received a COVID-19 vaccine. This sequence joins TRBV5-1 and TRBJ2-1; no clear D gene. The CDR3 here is CASSLGILPGRDNEQFF. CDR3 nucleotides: TGCGCCAGCAGCTTGGGAATACTCCCCGGAAGAGACAATGAGCAGTTCTTC.